Sequencing of this T cell receptor (beta chain) was carried out in a study of blood T cells in healthy people across ages (dated by TCRdb to between 2015 and 2016). Context from the whole study: In model experiments, roughly one uniquely barcoded TCR beta cDNA molecule per two T cells was captured by template switching. To track age-related changes in TCR beta repertoire diversity, the study relied on deep sequencing normalized with unique cDNA molecular identifiers. Four age groups were formed from the donors: young (average about 17 years), middle-aged (just under 40), aged (under 70) and long-lived (approximately 80). To avoid experimental bias, donors of different ages were spread randomly across the sequencing lanes. Two additional independent replicas of 1 million unique cDNA reads from the same blood draw were analyzed for two donors (one aged 18 to 30 and one aged 80 or older). Broad study findings and their caveats: Donor CMV infection status was unknown, potentially confounding age-related changes in expanded clonotypes. Observed TCR beta diversity per million T cells fell roughly linearly with age, and a significant reduction was already apparent by age roughly 40. There was a strong correlation between observed TCR beta diversity and the percentage of naive T cells measured by flow cytometry. Conclusive comparison of naive and antigen-experienced compartments was prevented by the profiling of bulk unsorted PBMCs. Total diversity estimates from one million sequenced T cells were considered lower bounds and underestimates. Compared with the aged group, the long-lived group had more naive CD4+ T cells, fewer expanded clones and increased TCR diversity, suggesting age selection.

Systemically healthy Caucasian individuals from Russia, over 30 in total and aged 6 to 90 years, were included as donors. Roughly 11 milliliters of peripheral blood were drawn from each donor into EDTA-treated Vacutainer tubes. PBMCs were isolated by Ficoll-Paque density-gradient centrifugation, with at least 6.5 million obtained per sample. Total RNA, at least 6 micrograms per sample, was extracted from PBMCs with Trizol reagent. For every donor, an aliquot of PBMCs went through flow cytometry to measure the percentages of naive CD45RAhigh/CD27high T cells. CDR1 and CDR2 were assigned from the germline V gene (reference sequence) as DFQATT and SNEGSKA. The CDR3 goes from the cysteine to the phenylalanine over 15 residues. The retained sequence is limited to the CDR3, 45 bases, with the frame set at the first base. To prepare the library, 5' RACE was applied. The second PCR ran for about 7 to 11 cycles and used a J-beta primer mix along with a sample-barcoded 5' primer. Each TCR beta cDNA molecule received a unique molecular identifier from a template-switch 5' adaptor carrying 12 random nucleotides. At least 3 million CDR3-containing paired-end reads were obtained from each sample. All of the RNA was converted into first-strand cDNA using the Mint cDNA synthesis kit, with a TRBC-specific oligonucleotide serving as the primer. All cDNA was treated with uracil-DNA glycosylase and then went through a first 18-cycle PCR with the universal primers M1SS and BC2_uni_R. On the authors' methods: Each sample was normalized by randomly selecting 1 million high-quality reads, each carrying a distinct molecular identifier. Instead of being binned into consensus sequences, reads with shared molecular identifiers were discarded. CDR3 identification, clonotype clustering and error correction used MiTCR with a Q25 quality threshold and the strictest error-elimination algorithm. A nonparametric unseen species model using Euler transformation provided a lower-bound estimate of total TCR beta diversity. TCRdb reanalyzed the raw reads on its own, using fastp at Q25 for trimming and MiXCR for clone calling, and kept in-frame beta chains. Each CDR3 protein appears once, grouped with its most common genes and DNA. The authors' filters were not applied to this entry. Across this sample there are around 1,800,000 distinct CDR3 sequences, with about two fifths seen only once. The top ten constitute 20% to 25% of the sample.

Note on this clonotype: The clone's antigen remains unknown. Base-call qualities are not available, and no considerably larger clone is one nucleotide away.

The TCR originated in a human donor in good health. Recombination linked TRBV20-1 to TRBJ2-1, with a tentative D gene TRBD2 over 7 matching bases. The source material was blood. The DNA reads as follows: TGCAGCGCCCGGGGGAGGGGGTCCGTTAACAATGAGCAGTTCTTC. It translates to CSARGRGSVNNEQFF.